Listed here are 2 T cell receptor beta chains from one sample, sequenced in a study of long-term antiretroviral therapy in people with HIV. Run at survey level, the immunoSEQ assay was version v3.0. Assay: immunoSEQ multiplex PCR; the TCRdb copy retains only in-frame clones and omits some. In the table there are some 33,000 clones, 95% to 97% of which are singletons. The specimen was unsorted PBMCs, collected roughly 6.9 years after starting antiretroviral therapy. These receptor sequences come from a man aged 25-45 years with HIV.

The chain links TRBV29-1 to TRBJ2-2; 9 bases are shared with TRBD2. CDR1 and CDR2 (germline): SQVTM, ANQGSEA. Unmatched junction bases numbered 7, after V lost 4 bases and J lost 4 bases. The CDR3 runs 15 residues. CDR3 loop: CSVALIAGVTGELFF. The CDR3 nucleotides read TGCAGCGTTGCCCTAATAGCGGGAGTCACCGGGGAGCTGTTTTTT.

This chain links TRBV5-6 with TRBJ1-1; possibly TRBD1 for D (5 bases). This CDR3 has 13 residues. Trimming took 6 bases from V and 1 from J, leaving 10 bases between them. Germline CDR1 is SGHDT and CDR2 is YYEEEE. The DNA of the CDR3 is TGTGCCAGCATCGTCACAGGGAACACTGAAGCTTTCTTT. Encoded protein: CASIVTGNTEAFF.